This TCR beta chain was identified in a study of shared clonotypes between healthy human individuals. Study observations and caveats: Only blood was sampled; tissue repertoires likely differ.

Each subset's genomic DNA was shared equally among a number of immunoSEQ plates. Using immunoSEQ multiplex PCR, the repertoire was profiled, and TCRdb retains in-frame clones only, with some absent. In the table there are about 2.4 million clones, approximately 92% of which are singletons. With regard to this clone: What it recognizes is unknown.

This clonotype was obtained from a man aged 18 to 30 in good health. The sequenced material came from naive CD4+ T cells sorted from blood. Sample subset: CD45RA+ positively selected.

The CDR3 sequence is CASSEGPAGGMGGTDTQYF. CDR3 sequence (DNA): TGTGCCAGCAGTGAAGGTCCGGCGGGAGGCATGGGGGGCACAGATACGCAGTATTTT. The chain carries TRBV6-1 and TRBJ2-3, with 8 bases fitting TRBD2. Trimming at V came to 1 base and at J to 1 base, leaving 13 bases not matched to a gene. This CDR3 contains 19 residues. Germline CDR1 is MNHNS and CDR2 is SASEGT.